Following are 14 T cell receptor beta chains from one sample sequenced in a study of blood T cell repertoires in COVID-19 (dated by TCRdb to the early 2020s). The library was obtained by the immunoSEQ multiplex PCR assay. Drawn from immuneACCESS, this table holds only the in-frame rearrangements with V and J called that TCRdb kept. Clones are partly lost; checked studies trace under half to an unresolved V gene and leave the rest unexplained. This sample comprises some 170,000 clones, about four fifths of them detected only once. Of the sample, roughly 9.1% falls within the top ten clones. The sequenced sample consisted of peripheral blood. Receptors were obtained from a woman aged 70-85 years with acute or convalescent COVID-19.

The chain links TRBV30 to TRBJ2-1; 7 bases line up with TRBD2. This CDR3 is 15 amino acids long. CDR1 GTSNPN and CDR2 SVGIG come from the germline V gene (reference sequence). With V trimmed by 3 bases and J by 7 bases, 12 bases remained unmatched. The CDR3 is CAWSPRAGAGNEQFF. CDR3 bases: TGTGCCTGGAGCCCCCGGGCGGGAGCCGGTAATGAGCAGTTCTTC.

V and J are TRBV19 and TRBJ1-2; D is perhaps TRBD1 (5 bases). CDR3 length equals 12 residues. Per the germline V gene, CDR1 is LNHDA and CDR2 is SQIVND (reference sequence). V was trimmed by 5 bases and J by 6 bases, leaving 10 bases between them. In DNA, the CDR3 is TGTGCCAGTAGTGACAGAGGAAATGGCTACACCTTC. This codes for CASSDRGNGYTF.

V is TRBV10-2 and J is TRBJ2-1; TRBD2 agrees at 14 bases. Germline V gene data show CDR1 as WSHSY and CDR2 as SAAADI. The CDR3 runs to 15 residues. V dropped 6 bases and J dropped 4; count of bases not matched to a gene: 2. The CDR3 nucleotides read TGCGCCAGCAGGGGACTAGCGGGGGATTACAATGAGCAGTTCTTC. The encoded protein is CASRGLAGDYNEQFF.

This rearrangement joins TRBV19 to TRBJ1-5; 9 nucleotides agree with TRBD1. V shed 6 bases, J shed 0 bases, and the junction held 9 bases outside the gene matches. The CDR3 runs 17 residues. Germline assignment: CDR1 LNHDA and CDR2 SQIVND (reference sequence). CDR3: CASRPTGGAYSNQPQHF. As DNA, the CDR3 is TGTGCCAGTAGACCTACAGGGGGCGCTTATAGCAATCAGCCCCAGCATTTT. Looking up the rest from reference TRBV19 and TRBJ1-5 gives the full variable domain: DGGITQSPKYLFRKEGQNVTLSCEQNLNHDAMYWYRQDPGQGLRLIYYSQIVNDFQKGDIAEGYSVSREKKESFPLTVTSAQKNPTAFYLCASRPTGGAYSNQPQHFGDGTRLSIL.

V gene TRBV4-1 combines with J gene TRBJ1-1; D perhaps matches TRBD1 (5 bases). This CDR3 has 16 residues. Between the trimmed V and J ends, which lost 1 base and 0 bases, there was a span of 12 bases. Per the germline V gene, CDR1 is MGHRA and CDR2 is YSYEKL. CDR3: CASSQAIGGVNTEAFF. The DNA for the CDR3 is TGCGCCAGCAGCCAAGCAATTGGGGGGGTGAACACTGAAGCTTTCTTT.

V gene TRBV7-3 combines with J gene TRBJ2-5, with a tentative D call TRBD1 (5 bases). The CDR3 has 15 amino acids. Trimming pared 2 bases from V and 2 bases from J, leaving 12 bases between. Germline V gives CDR1 SGHTA, CDR2 FQGTGA. As DNA, the CDR3 is TGTGCCAGCAGCTTACAGGGCTTGGGGCAAGAGACCCAGTACTTC. This translates into CASSLQGLGQETQYF.

This clone showed up just once. V usage is TRBV6-5 and J usage is TRBJ1-1; a possible D gene is TRBD1 (6 bases). Per the germline V gene, CDR1 is MNHEY and CDR2 is SVGAGI. With 7 bases removed from V and 2 bases from J, the gap between germline ends came to 17 bases. The CDR3 contains 15 residues. The CDR3 sequence is CASTARGAENTEAFF. The CDR3 DNA follows: TGTGCCAGCACCGCGCGGGGGGCGGAAAACACTGAAGCTTTCTTT.

This chain uses TRBV6-4 with TRBJ1-1, with 7 bases fitting TRBD1. This CDR3 comprises 14 residues. Losses at the gene ends were 6 bases for V and 1 base for J; bases not matched to a gene: 5. The germline V gene encodes CDR1 MRHNA and CDR2 SNTAGT. DNA for the CDR3: TGTGCCAGCAGGACGGCAGGGGGGAACACTGAAGCTTTCTTT. Protein product: CASRTAGGNTEAFF.

The chain combines TRBV7-2 with TRBJ1-2; 7 bases map to TRBD1. Germline V CDR1 and CDR2: SGHTA, FQGNSA. With V trimmed by 4 bases and J by 2 bases, 4 bases remained unmatched. The CDR3 spans 14 residues. The CDR3 spells CASSSTQGNYGYTF. CDR3 nucleotides: TGTGCCAGCAGCTCCACACAGGGGAACTATGGCTACACCTTC. Drawing the rest from reference TRBV7-2 and TRBJ1-2, the complete variable domain is GAGVSQSPSNKVTEKGKDVELRCDPISGHTALYWYRQSLGQGLEFLIYFQGNSAPDKSGLPSDRFSAERTGGSVSTLTIQRTQQEDSAVYLCASSSTQGNYGYTFGSGTRLTVV.

V gene TRBV30 combines with J gene TRBJ1-1; a weak D match, TRBD1 (5 bases). Trimming pared 0 bases from V and 4 bases from J, leaving 12 bases between. The CDR3 runs to 14 residues. CDR1 GTSNPN and CDR2 SVGIG come from the germline V gene (reference sequence). The CDR3: CAWSVRGGGTEAFF. Here the CDR3 DNA reads TGTGCCTGGAGTGTACGGGGGGGAGGCACTGAAGCTTTCTTT.

In its sample, this clone was seen a few times. The genes are TRBV5-4 and TRBJ2-5; tentatively, D is TRBD2 (6 bases). The germline V gene has CDR1 SGHNT and CDR2 YYREEE (reference sequence). This CDR3 has 13 amino acids. V was trimmed by 6 bases and J by 5 bases, leaving 14 bases between them. CDR3 protein: CASTWWGVETQYF. CDR3 bases: TGTGCCAGCACCTGGTGGGGGGTCGAGACCCAGTACTTC. The full variable domain, rest sourced from reference TRBV5-4 and TRBJ2-5, is ETGVTQSPTHLIKTRGQQVTLRCSSQSGHNTVSWYQQALGQGPQFIFQYYREEENGRGNFPPRFSGLQFPNYSSELNVNALELDDSALYLCASTWWGVETQYFGPGTRLLVL.

The chain uses TRBV12-3 or TRBV12-4 and TRBJ2-1; 8 nucleotides agree with TRBD2. V was clipped by 6 bases and J by 9 bases; unmatched bases: 7. CDR3 size: 13 residues. CDR3 amino acids: CASSPGLAGEQFF. The CDR3 nucleotides read TGTGCCAGCAGCCCCGGACTAGCTGGTGAGCAGTTCTTC.

This sequence joins TRBV2 and TRBJ2-3; 9 positions agree with TRBD2. CDR3 length: 16 residues. With V trimmed by 5 bases and J by 3 bases, 9 bases remained unmatched. Per the germline V gene, CDR1 is SNHLY and CDR2 is FYNNEI. The CDR3 protein is CASSPGSGSRTDTQYF. In DNA, the CDR3 is TGTGCCAGCAGTCCTGGTAGCGGGAGTCGTACAGATACGCAGTATTTT.

The CDR3 DNA is TGTGCCAGCAGTATACAGGGGGACTATGGCTACACCTTC. Encoded protein: CASSIQGDYGYTF. The chain has TRBV5-5 and TRBJ1-2, with TRBD1 matching 8 bases. After removal of 5 bases from V and 3 bases from J, the junction contained 3 bases not matched to a gene. The germline CDR1 and CDR2 sequences are SGHKS and YYEKEE (reference sequence). This CDR3 region has 13 residues.